The rows below give T cell receptor beta chains drawn from one sample of a study of T cell changes during pregnancy in multiple sclerosis. Assay: immunoSEQ multiplex PCR; the TCRdb copy retains only in-frame clones and omits some. The sample shows some 120,000 clones, 90% to 95% of them seen only once. The sequences come from peripheral blood, collected in the third trimester of pregnancy. These TCRs come from a female donor with multiple sclerosis, enrolled in a pregnancy study. Each CDR3 is given with its conserved first and last residue. The D gene is left open where the match is weak. Expanded clones are given a class, and other clones once, few, many or no size at all.

abundance: .; d_gene: .; j_gene: TRBJ2-1; v_gene: TRBV28; CDR3aa: CASRKSTAIYNEQFF; CDR3nt: TGTGCCAGCAGAAAGTCGACAGCAATATACAATGAGCAGTTCTTC
abundance: .; d_gene: TRBD1; j_gene: TRBJ1-2; v_gene: TRBV7-9; CDR3aa: CASSFRQGIYYGYTF; CDR3nt: TGTGCCAGCAGCTTCCGACAGGGGATCTACTATGGCTACACCTTC
abundance: .; d_gene: .; j_gene: TRBJ2-1; v_gene: TRBV9; CDR3aa: CASSAPGTPYNEQFF; CDR3nt: TGTGCCAGCAGCGCACCAGGGACACCCTACAATGAGCAGTTCTTC
abundance: .; d_gene: .; j_gene: TRBJ1-1; v_gene: TRBV10-3; CDR3aa: CAIRPGPNTEAFF; CDR3nt: TGTGCCATCAGGCCGGGTCCCAACACTGAAGCTTTCTTT
abundance: .; d_gene: .; j_gene: TRBJ1-6; v_gene: TRBV7-3; CDR3aa: CASSLTENNSPLHF; CDR3nt: TGTGCCAGCAGCCTGACAGAGAATAATTCACCCCTCCACTTT
abundance: .; d_gene: .; j_gene: TRBJ1-2; v_gene: TRBV30; CDR3aa: CAWRGGRPGYTF; CDR3nt: TGTGCCTGGAGGGGTGGGAGGCCTGGCTACACCTTC
abundance: once; d_gene: .; j_gene: TRBJ2-1; v_gene: TRBV2; CDR3aa: CASSHLLASSPLNEQFF; CDR3nt: TGTGCCAGCAGTCATCTACTAGCTTCTTCACCCCTCAATGAGCAGTTCTTC
abundance: .; d_gene: TRBD1; j_gene: TRBJ1-6; v_gene: TRBV2; CDR3aa: CASRGTGIGQSPLHF; CDR3nt: TGTGCCAGCAGGGGGACAGGGATAGGGCAATCACCCCTCCACTTT
abundance: .; d_gene: TRBD2; j_gene: TRBJ2-1; v_gene: TRBV6-1; CDR3aa: CASITSGAYNEQFF; CDR3nt: TGTGCCAGCATCACTAGCGGTGCCTACAATGAGCAGTTCTTC
abundance: once; d_gene: .; j_gene: TRBJ1-1; v_gene: TRBV6-5; CDR3aa: CASSYFATGNTEAFF; CDR3nt: TGTGCCAGCAGTTACTTCGCGACGGGGAACACTGAAGCTTTCTTT